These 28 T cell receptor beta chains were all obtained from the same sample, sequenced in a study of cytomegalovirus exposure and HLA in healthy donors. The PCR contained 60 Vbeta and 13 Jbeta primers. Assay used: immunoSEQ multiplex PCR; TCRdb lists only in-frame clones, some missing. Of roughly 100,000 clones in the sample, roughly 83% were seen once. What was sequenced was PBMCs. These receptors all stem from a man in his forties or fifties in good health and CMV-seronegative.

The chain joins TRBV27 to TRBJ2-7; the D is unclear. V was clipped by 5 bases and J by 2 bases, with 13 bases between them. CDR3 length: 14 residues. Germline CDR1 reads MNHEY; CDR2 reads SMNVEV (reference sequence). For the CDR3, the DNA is TGTGCCAGCAGTACGGTGAAAGAAACCTACGAGCAGTACTTC. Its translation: CASSTVKETYEQYF.

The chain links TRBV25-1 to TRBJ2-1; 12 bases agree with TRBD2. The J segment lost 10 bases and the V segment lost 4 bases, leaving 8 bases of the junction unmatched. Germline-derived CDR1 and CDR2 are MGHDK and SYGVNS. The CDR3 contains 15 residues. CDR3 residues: CASSGGLAGKGEQFF. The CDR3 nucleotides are TGTGCCAGCAGTGGAGGACTAGCGGGGAAGGGGGAGCAGTTCTTC.

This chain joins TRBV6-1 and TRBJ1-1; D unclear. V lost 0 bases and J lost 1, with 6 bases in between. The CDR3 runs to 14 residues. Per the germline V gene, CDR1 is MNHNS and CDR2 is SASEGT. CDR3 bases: TGTGCCAGCAGTGAAGCACACAGGAACACTGAAGCTTTCTTT. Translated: CASSEAHRNTEAFF.

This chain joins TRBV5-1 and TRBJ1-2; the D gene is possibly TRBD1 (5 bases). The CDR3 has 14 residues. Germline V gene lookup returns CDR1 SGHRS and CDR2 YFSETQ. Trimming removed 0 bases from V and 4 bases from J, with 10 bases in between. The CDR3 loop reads CASSLDGASYGYTF. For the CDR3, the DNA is TGCGCCAGCAGCTTGGATGGGGCAAGCTATGGCTACACCTTC.

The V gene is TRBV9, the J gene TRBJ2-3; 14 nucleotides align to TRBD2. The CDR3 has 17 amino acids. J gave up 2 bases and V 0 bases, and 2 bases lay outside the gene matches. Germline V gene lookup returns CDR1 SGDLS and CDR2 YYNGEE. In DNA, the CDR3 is TGTGCCAGCAGCGTAGGGACTAGCGGGGGGATCACAGATACGCAGTATTTT. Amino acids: CASSVGTSGGITDTQYF.

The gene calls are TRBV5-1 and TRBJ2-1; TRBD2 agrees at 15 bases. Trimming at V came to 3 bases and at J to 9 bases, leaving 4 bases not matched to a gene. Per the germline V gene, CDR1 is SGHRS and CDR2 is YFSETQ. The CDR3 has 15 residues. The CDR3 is CASSWTSGGAVEQFF. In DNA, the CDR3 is TGCGCCAGCAGCTGGACTAGCGGGGGGGCGGTTGAGCAGTTCTTC.

DNA for the CDR3: TGCGCCAGCAGCTTGGAGAGACAGACAGATACGCAGTATTTT. This encodes CASSLERQTDTQYF. The chain joins TRBV5-1 to TRBJ2-3; D might be TRBD1 (5 bases). Looked up from germline, CDR1 is SGHRS and CDR2 is YFSETQ. The CDR3 extends over 14 amino acids. V lost 0 bases and J lost 3, with 8 bases in between.

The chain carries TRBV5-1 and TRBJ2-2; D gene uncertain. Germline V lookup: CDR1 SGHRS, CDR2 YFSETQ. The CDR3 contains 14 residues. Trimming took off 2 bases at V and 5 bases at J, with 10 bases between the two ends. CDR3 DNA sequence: TGCGCCAGCAGCTTAATGTGGAGTACCGGGGAGCTGTTTTTT. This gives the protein CASSLMWSTGELFF. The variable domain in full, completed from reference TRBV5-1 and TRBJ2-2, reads KAGVTQTPRYLIKTRGQQVTLSCSPISGHRSVSWYQQTPGQGLQFLFEYFSETQRNKGNFPGRFSGRQFSNSRSEMNVSTLELGDSALYLCASSLMWSTGELFFGEGSRLTVL.

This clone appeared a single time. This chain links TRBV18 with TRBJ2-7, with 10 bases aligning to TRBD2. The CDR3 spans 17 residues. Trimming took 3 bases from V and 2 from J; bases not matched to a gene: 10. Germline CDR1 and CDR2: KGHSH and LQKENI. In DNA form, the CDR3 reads TGTGCCAGCTCACCTACTTTTTCTAGCGGGGGACCCTACGAGCAGTACTTC. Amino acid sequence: CASSPTFSSGGPYEQYF.

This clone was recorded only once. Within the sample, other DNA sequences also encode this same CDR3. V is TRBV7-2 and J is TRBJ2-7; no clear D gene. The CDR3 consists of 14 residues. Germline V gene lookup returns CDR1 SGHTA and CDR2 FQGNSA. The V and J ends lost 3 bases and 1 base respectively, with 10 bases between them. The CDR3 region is CASSLVSGSYEQYF. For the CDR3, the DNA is TGTGCCAGCAGCTTGGTGTCAGGTTCCTACGAGCAGTACTTC.

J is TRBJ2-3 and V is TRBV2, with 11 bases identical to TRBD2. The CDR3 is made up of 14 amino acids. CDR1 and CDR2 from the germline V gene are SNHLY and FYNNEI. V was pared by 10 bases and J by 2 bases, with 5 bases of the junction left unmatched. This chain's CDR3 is CAIPLAGVTDTQYF. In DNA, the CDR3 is TGTGCCATTCCACTAGCGGGGGTCACAGATACGCAGTATTTT.

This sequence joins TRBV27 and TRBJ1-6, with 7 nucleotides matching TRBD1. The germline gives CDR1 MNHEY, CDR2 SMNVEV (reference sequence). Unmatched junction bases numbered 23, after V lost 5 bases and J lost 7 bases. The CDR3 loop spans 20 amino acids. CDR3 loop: CASSNEGFQGGAGRNSPLHF. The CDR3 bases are TGTGCCAGCAGTAATGAGGGGTTTCAGGGGGGCGCGGGGAGAAATTCACCCCTCCACTTT.

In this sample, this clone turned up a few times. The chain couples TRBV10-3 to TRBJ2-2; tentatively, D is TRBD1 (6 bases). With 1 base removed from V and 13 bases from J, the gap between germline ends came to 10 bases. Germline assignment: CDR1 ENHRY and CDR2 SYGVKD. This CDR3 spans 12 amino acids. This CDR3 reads CAISELQGRLFF. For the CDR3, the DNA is TGTGCCATCAGTGAGTTGCAGGGGAGGCTGTTTTTT.

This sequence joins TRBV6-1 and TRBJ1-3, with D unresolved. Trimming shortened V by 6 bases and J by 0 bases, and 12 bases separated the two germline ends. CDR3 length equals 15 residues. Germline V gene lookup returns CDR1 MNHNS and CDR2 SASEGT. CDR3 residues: CASSPMDFSGNTIYF. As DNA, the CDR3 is TGTGCCAGCAGCCCCATGGACTTCTCTGGAAACACCATATATTTT.

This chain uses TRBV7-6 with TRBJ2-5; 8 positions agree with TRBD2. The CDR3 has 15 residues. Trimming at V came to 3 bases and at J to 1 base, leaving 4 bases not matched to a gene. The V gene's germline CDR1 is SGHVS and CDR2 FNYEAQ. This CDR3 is CASSFSSGFQETQYF. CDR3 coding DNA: TGTGCCAGCAGCTTTTCTAGCGGGTTCCAAGAGACCCAGTACTTC.

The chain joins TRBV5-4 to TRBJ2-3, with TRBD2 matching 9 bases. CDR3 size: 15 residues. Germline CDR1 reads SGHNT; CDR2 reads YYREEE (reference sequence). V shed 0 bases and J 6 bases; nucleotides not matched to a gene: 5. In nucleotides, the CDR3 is TGTGCCAGCAGCTTGGGTGCGGGGGGGGTGGATACGCAGTATTTT. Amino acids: CASSLGAGGVDTQYF. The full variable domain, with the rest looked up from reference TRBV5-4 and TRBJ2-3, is ETGVTQSPTHLIKTRGQQVTLRCSSQSGHNTVSWYQQALGQGPQFIFQYYREEENGRGNFPPRFSGLQFPNYSSELNVNALELDDSALYLCASSLGAGGVDTQYFGPGTRLTVL.

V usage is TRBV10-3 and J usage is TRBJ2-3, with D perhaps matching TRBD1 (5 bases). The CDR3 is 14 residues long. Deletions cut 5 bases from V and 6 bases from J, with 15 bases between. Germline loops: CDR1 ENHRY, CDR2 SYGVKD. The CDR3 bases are TGTGCCATCAGTAATGCCCTTGGGGCGGATACGCAGTATTTT. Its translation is CAISNALGADTQYF.

The CDR3 loop reads CASSFSGGQGRANYGYTF. The CDR3 bases are TGTGCCAGCAGCTTCAGTGGAGGGCAGGGTAGAGCTAACTATGGCTACACCTTC. The genes are TRBV7-9 and TRBJ1-2, with a weak D call TRBD1 (5 bases). CDR1 SEHNR and CDR2 FQNEAQ come from the germline V gene (reference sequence). The V end was cut by 3 bases, the J end by 0 bases, with 20 bases between. The CDR3 is 18 residues long.

The CDR3 loop is CASSSGTGIGELFF. As DNA, the CDR3 is TGTGCCAGCAGTTCCGGGACAGGGATCGGGGAGCTGTTTTTT. The V and J genes are TRBV6-5 and TRBJ2-2; 9 bases agree with TRBD1. With 4 bases clipped from V and 7 bases from J, the junction kept 4 bases outside the gene matches. This CDR3 has 14 residues. The germline gives CDR1 MNHEY, CDR2 SVGAGI.

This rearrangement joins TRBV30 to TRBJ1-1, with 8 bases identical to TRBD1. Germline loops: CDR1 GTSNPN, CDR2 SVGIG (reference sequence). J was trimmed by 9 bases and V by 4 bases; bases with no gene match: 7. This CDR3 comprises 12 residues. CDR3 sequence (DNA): TGTGCCTGGAAAGCCAGGGGGCGAAAAGCTTTCTTT. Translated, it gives CAWKARGRKAFF.

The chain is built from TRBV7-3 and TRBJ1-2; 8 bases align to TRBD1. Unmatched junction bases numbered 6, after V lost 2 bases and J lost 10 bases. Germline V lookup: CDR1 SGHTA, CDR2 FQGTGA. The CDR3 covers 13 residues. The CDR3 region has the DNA TGTGCCAGCAGCTTAGGACAGGGAACGCCCTACACCTTC. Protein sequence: CASSLGQGTPYTF.

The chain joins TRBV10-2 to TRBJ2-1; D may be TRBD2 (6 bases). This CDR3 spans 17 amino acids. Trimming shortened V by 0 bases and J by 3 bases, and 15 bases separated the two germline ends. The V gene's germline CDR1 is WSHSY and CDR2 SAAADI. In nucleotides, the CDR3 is TGCGCCAGCAGTGAGTCGTCTGGGGACTGGTACTACAATGAGCAGTTCTTC. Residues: CASSESSGDWYYNEQFF.

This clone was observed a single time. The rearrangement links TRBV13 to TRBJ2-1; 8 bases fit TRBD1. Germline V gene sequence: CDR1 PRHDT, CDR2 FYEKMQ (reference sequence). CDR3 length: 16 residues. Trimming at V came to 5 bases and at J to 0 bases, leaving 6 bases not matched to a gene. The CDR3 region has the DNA TGTGCCAGCAGCGGGCGGGACAGGCTCTCCTACAATGAGCAGTTCTTC. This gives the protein CASSGRDRLSYNEQFF.

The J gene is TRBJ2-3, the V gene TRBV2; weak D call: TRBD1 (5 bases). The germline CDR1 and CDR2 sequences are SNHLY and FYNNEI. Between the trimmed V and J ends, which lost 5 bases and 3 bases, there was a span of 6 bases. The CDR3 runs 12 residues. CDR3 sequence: CASSRQTDTQYF. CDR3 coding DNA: TGTGCCAGCAGTAGACAGACAGATACGCAGTATTTT.

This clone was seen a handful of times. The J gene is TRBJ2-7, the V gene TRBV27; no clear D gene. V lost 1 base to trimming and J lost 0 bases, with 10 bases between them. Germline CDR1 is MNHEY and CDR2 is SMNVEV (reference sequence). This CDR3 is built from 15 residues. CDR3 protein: CASSLFGQSSYEQYF. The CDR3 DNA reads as TGTGCCAGCAGTTTATTTGGGCAGAGCTCCTACGAGCAGTACTTC.

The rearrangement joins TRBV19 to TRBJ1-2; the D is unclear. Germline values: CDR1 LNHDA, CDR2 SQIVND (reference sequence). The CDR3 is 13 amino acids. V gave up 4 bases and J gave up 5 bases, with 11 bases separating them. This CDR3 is CASSTGQKYGYTF. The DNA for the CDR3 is TGTGCCAGTAGTACGGGTCAAAAGTATGGCTACACCTTC.

The CDR3 here is CASRSTSGGFWTDTQYF. The CDR3, as DNA: TGTGCCAGCAGGTCGACTAGCGGGGGGTTCTGGACAGATACGCAGTATTTT. The chain joins TRBV5-4 to TRBJ2-3; 13 bases align to TRBD2. Trimming removed 5 bases from V and 3 bases from J; junction bases left unmatched: 9. CDR1 and CDR2 (germline): SGHNT, YYREEE (reference sequence). This CDR3 has 17 residues.

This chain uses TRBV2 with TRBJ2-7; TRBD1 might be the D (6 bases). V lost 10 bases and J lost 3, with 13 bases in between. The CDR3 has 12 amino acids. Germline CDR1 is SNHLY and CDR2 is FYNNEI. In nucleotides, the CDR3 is TGTGCCATCCGACAGGAGATCTACGAGCAGTACTTC. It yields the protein CAIRQEIYEQYF.